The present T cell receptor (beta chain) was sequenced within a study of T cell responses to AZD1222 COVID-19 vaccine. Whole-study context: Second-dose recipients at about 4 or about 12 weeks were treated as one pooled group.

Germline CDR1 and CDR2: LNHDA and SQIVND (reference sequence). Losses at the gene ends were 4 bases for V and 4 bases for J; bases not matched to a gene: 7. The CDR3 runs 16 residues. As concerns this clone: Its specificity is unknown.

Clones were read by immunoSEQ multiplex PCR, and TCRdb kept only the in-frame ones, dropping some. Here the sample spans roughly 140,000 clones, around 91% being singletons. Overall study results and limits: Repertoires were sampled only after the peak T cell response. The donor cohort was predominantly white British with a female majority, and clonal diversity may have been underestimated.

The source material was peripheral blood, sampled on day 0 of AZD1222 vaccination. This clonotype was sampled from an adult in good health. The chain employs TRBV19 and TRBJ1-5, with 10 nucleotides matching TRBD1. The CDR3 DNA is TGTGCCAGTAGTAGGGACAGGGGCCGCTCAAATCAGCCCCAGCATTTT. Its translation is CASSRDRGRSNQPQHF.